The source of this T cell receptor beta chain is a study of T cells expressing NK-cell markers. The wider study: Beta-chain profiling covered CD3+CD56+NKG2C+, CD3+CD56+NKG2C- and CD3+CD56-NKG2C+ sorted subsets. Seven of the eight sequenced donors were classified as HCMV-seropositive, and one was classified as seronegative. Study-wide results and caveats: NKG2C+ dominant clonotype frequencies in over 5 donors were roughly 1.0-7.0% of CD8+ T cells.

A note on this clonotype: Its antigen remains unidentified.

The CDR3 loop spans 14 amino acids. In generating TCR beta cDNA, 5'RACE template switching with UMIs was used. TCRdb re-called the 5' RACE reads and gives one entry per CDR3 protein, without DNA. Listed are about 550,000 distinct CDR3 sequences; less than 4.5% falls within the top ten. This TCR derives from a man between 18 and 35 years old in good health. The rearrangement links TRBV12-3 or TRBV12-4 to TRBJ1-2; checking the TCRdb D call of TRBD1 is not possible without DNA. Source material: blood T cells: a sorted CD56 or NKG2C T cell subset, CD4+ or CD8+ T cells, or bulk PBMC T cells (not recorded which). The chain's CDR3 is CASGDPGRNYGYTF.